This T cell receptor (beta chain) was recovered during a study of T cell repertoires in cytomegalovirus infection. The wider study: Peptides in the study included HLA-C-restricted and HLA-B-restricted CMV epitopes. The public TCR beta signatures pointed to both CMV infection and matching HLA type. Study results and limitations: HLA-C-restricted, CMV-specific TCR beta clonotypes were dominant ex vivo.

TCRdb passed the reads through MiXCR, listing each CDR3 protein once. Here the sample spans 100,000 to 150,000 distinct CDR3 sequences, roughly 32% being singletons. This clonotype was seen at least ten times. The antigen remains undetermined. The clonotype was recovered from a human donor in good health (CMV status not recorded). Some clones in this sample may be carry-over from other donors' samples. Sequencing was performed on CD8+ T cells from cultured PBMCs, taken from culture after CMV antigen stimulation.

This chain's CDR3 is CASSPRLDPYNEQFF. CDR3 nucleotides: TGTGCCAGCAGCCCTCGACTAGACCCCTACAATGAGCAGTTCTTC. This chain uses TRBV7-2 with TRBJ2-1; D is possibly TRBD2 (6 bases). Germline V CDR1 and CDR2: SGHTA, FQGNSA. Trimming cost V 5 bases and J 2 bases, with 13 bases left between them. CDR3 length: 15 residues.